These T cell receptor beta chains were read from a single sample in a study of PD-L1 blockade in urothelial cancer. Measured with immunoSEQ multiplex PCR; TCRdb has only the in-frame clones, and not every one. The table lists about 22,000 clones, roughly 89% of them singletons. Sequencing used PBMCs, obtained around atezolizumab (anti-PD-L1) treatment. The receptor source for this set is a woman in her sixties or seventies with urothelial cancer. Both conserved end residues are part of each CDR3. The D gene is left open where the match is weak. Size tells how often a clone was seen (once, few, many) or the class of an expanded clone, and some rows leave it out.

CASSPRDSRQYF	TGTGCCAGCTCACCCCGGGACAGCCGCCAGTACTTC	12	TRBD1	TRBV18	.	TRBJ2-5
CASSLVRTGNSYEQYF	TGTGCCAGCAGCTTGGTGAGGACAGGGAACTCATACGAGCAGTACTTC	16	TRBD1	TRBV5-6	.	TRBJ2-7
CASSLAGLFTDTQYF	TGTGCCAGCAGTCTAGCGGGATTGTTCACAGATACGCAGTATTTT	15	TRBD2	TRBV6-1	.	TRBJ2-3
CATRSLELYEQYF	TGTGCCACCCGCTCCCTTGAGTTGTACGAGCAGTACTTC	13	.	TRBV10-3	.	TRBJ2-7
CASTFGTLGVPYNEQFF	TGTGCCAGCACCTTTGGGACTTTAGGGGTTCCCTACAATGAGCAGTTCTTC	17	.	TRBV28	.	TRBJ2-1
CASRLRDSLYGYTF	TGTGCCAGCAGGCTCCGGGACAGCCTCTATGGCTACACCTTC	14	TRBD1	TRBV6-1	.	TRBJ1-2
CASSFLAGLEAFF	TGTGCCAGCAGCTTCTTGGCAGGGCTTGAAGCTTTCTTT	13	.	TRBV7-9	.	TRBJ1-1
CASSASPSPGELFF	TGTGCCAGCAGCGCAAGCCCCTCCCCCGGGGAGCTGTTTTTT	14	.	TRBV9	.	TRBJ2-2
CASSPTENYGYTF	TGTGCCAGCAGCCCCACAGAAAACTATGGCTACACCTTC	13	.	TRBV5-4	.	TRBJ1-2
CASRTGGTSGGTDTQYF	TGTGCCAGCAGAACTGGAGGCACTAGCGGCGGCACAGATACGCAGTATTTT	17	TRBD2	TRBV2	.	TRBJ2-3
CASSSPLQVGEQFF	TGTGCCAGCAGTTCACCGCTCCAGGTGGGTGAGCAGTTCTTC	14	.	TRBV27	few	TRBJ2-1
CSVLDRENTGELFF	TGCAGCGTTCTAGACAGGGAAAACACCGGGGAGCTGTTTTTT	14	TRBD1	TRBV29-1	.	TRBJ2-2
CASSSTGGLGDTQYF	TGTGCCAGCAGTTCGACAGGGGGCTTGGGAGATACGCAGTATTTT	15	TRBD1	TRBV6-6	once	TRBJ2-3
CASSLGLSTGATQYF	TGTGCCAGCAGTTTAGGGTTATCAACAGGGGCTACGCAGTATTTT	15	TRBD1	TRBV27	.	TRBJ2-3
CASSDLDREKRGYGYTF	TGTGCCAGCAGTGATCTGGACAGGGAAAAGAGGGGCTATGGCTACACCTTC	17	TRBD1	TRBV2	.	TRBJ1-2